The 18 T cell receptor beta chains below all came from one sample that was sequenced in a study of blood T cell repertoires in COVID-19. This table comes from immunoSEQ multiplex PCR, and its TCRdb copy is limited to in-frame clones, with some not included. In the table there are 110,000 or so clones, about nine tenths of which are singletons. The sequencing sample was made of peripheral blood. The source is a woman aged 45-60 years with acute or convalescent COVID-19.

The CDR3, as DNA: TGTGCCAGTACCCCCAGGGGACACGAACCTCTAATGAACACTGAAGCTTTCTTT. It translates to CASTPRGHEPLMNTEAFF. The chain links TRBV19 to TRBJ1-1; tentative D call: TRBD1 (6 bases). Germline V gene sequence: CDR1 LNHDA, CDR2 SQIVND (reference sequence). The CDR3 totals 18 residues. The V and J ends lost 7 bases and 0 bases respectively, with 24 bases between them.

This clone came up a few times. The chain links TRBV10-3 to TRBJ1-1; 7 positions match TRBD1. V was pared by 6 bases and J by 3 bases, with 10 bases of the junction left unmatched. The CDR3 is 15 residues long. Germline loops: CDR1 ENHRY, CDR2 SYGVKD. The CDR3, as DNA: TGTGCCATCAGAAGAGACAGGGTCATGGACACTGAAGCTTTCTTT. This gives the protein CAIRRDRVMDTEAFF.

The chain employs TRBV19 and TRBJ2-7, with 7 nucleotides matching TRBD2. V shed 2 bases and J 2 bases; nucleotides not matched to a gene: 3. Germline V lookup: CDR1 LNHDA, CDR2 SQIVND (reference sequence). This CDR3 has 14 amino acids. Here the CDR3 reads CASSISGGTYEQYF. For the CDR3, the DNA is TGTGCCAGTAGTATATCGGGGGGTACCTACGAGCAGTACTTC.

The chain joins TRBV5-1 to TRBJ1-4; D is undetermined. V was cut by 0 bases and J by 0 bases, with 9 bases left in between. Per the germline V gene, CDR1 is SGHRS and CDR2 is YFSETQ. The CDR3 extends over 16 amino acids. CDR3 sequence reads: CASSLGHHATNEKLFF. Written as DNA, the CDR3 is TGCGCCAGCAGCTTGGGACACCATGCAACTAATGAAAAACTGTTTTTT. The whole variable domain, remainder taken from reference TRBV5-1 and TRBJ1-4, is KAGVTQTPRYLIKTRGQQVTLSCSPISGHRSVSWYQQTPGQGLQFLFEYFSETQRNKGNFPGRFSGRQFSNSRSEMNVSTLELGDSALYLCASSLGHHATNEKLFFGSGTQLSVL.

The chain is built from TRBV7-2 and TRBJ2-1; 12 bases fit TRBD2. V was pared by 5 bases and J by 8 bases, with 16 bases of the junction left unmatched. In germline, CDR1 is SGHTA, CDR2 FQGNSA. There are 18 residues in the CDR3. The CDR3 sequence: CASSLKGLTSGRWDEQFF. The CDR3 bases are TGTGCCAGCAGCCTGAAGGGCCTAACTAGCGGGAGGTGGGATGAGCAGTTCTTC.

The chain couples TRBV5-5 to TRBJ2-2, with TRBD1 matching over 8 bases. The CDR3 has 16 amino acids. The V and J ends lost 0 bases and 0 bases, in that order; junction bases with no gene match: 1. Per germline, CDR1 SGHKS and CDR2 YYEKEE (reference sequence). CDR3 region: CASSLAQGANTGELFF. The CDR3 DNA follows: TGTGCCAGCAGCTTGGCACAGGGGGCGAACACCGGGGAGCTGTTTTTT. Full variable domain (missing parts from reference TRBV5-5 and TRBJ2-2): DAGVTQSPTHLIKTRGQQVTLRCSPISGHKSVSWYQQVLGQGPQFIFQYYEKEERGRGNFPDRFSARQFPNYSSELNVNALLLGDSALYLCASSLAQGANTGELFFGEGSRLTVL.

The J gene is TRBJ1-1, the V gene TRBV12-5; D might be TRBD1 (5 bases). CDR1 and CDR2 (germline): LGHNT, FRNRAP. CDR3 size: 12 residues. The V end lost 7 bases, the J end lost 3 bases, and 9 bases lay between the germline ends. Here the CDR3 DNA reads TGTGCTAGTGTTGCGACAGACACTGAAGCTTTCTTT. Amino acids: CASVATDTEAFF. Supplemented by reference TRBV12-5 and TRBJ1-1, the full variable domain reads DARVTQTPRHKVTEMGQEVTMRCQPILGHNTVFWYRQTMMQGLELLAYFRNRAPLDDSGMPKDRFSAEMPDATLATLKIQPSEPRDSAVYFCASVATDTEAFFGQGTRLTVV.

This sequence joins TRBV21-1 and TRBJ1-2. TRBV21-1 represents a pseudogene. This CDR3 is built from 13 residues. The CDR3 DNA sequence: TGTGCCAGCAGCAAGTTAGTCGGCTATGGCTACACCTTC. Translated: CASSKLVGYGYTF.

The CDR3 coding sequence is TGTGCCAGCAGCTTGGGAGATTACGAGCAGTACTTC. Its translation: CASSLGDYEQYF. The J gene is TRBJ2-7, the V gene TRBV13; tentative D call: TRBD2 (5 bases). Germline V gives CDR1 PRHDT, CDR2 FYEKMQ (reference sequence). V gave up 3 bases and J gave up 4 bases, with 7 bases separating them. The CDR3 has 12 residues.

The genes are TRBV2 and TRBJ2-2; 11 bases align to TRBD2. Germline trimming cut 6 bases from V and 5 bases from J; bases unmatched to any gene: 8. CDR3 size: 16 residues. Looked up from germline, CDR1 is SNHLY and CDR2 is FYNNEI. CDR3 DNA sequence: TGTGCCAGCAGCCGAACTAGCGGGAGAGTGACCGGGGAGCTGTTTTTT. It encodes CASSRTSGRVTGELFF. The full variable domain, completed using reference TRBV2 and TRBJ2-2, is EPEVTQTPSHQVTQMGQEVILRCVPISNHLYFYWYRQILGQKVEFLVSFYNNEISEKSEIFDDQFSVERPDGSNFTLKIRSTKLEDSAMYFCASSRTSGRVTGELFFGEGSRLTVL.

The chain joins TRBV18 to TRBJ1-5, with 8 nucleotides matching TRBD1. The CDR3 runs to 15 residues. The junction had 1 base not matched to a gene; V was cut back by 3 bases and J by 0 bases. CDR1 KGHSH and CDR2 LQKENI come from the germline V gene. The CDR3 region is CASSPGQGSNQPQHF. CDR3 bases: TGTGCCAGCTCACCCGGACAGGGTAGCAATCAGCCCCAGCATTTT.

The chain recombines TRBV18 with TRBJ1-2; 8 positions match TRBD1. V was clipped by 3 bases and J by 8 bases; unmatched bases: 2. This CDR3 is built from 12 residues. The germline V gene encodes CDR1 KGHSH and CDR2 LQKENI. CDR3 in amino acids: CASSPAGGGYTF. The CDR3 coding sequence is TGTGCCAGCTCACCGGCAGGGGGCGGCTACACCTTC. The full variable domain, completed using reference TRBV18 and TRBJ1-2, is NAGVMQNPRHLVRRRGQEARLRCSPMKGHSHVYWYRQLPEEGLKFMVYLQKENIIDESGMPKERFSAEFPKEGPSILRIQQVVRGDSAAYFCASSPAGGGYTFGSGTRLTVV.

The CDR3 sequence: CAVYLGGRVSLNTEAFF. The CDR3 DNA sequence: TGTGCCGTATACCTTGGGGGCCGAGTATCGTTGAACACTGAAGCTTTCTTT. The gene calls are TRBV7-9 and TRBJ1-1; TRBD1 might be the D (6 bases). The CDR3 runs to 17 residues. Germline V lookup: CDR1 SEHNR, CDR2 FQNEAQ (reference sequence). V lost 11 bases to trimming and J lost 0 bases, with 25 bases between them.

The chain couples TRBV18 to TRBJ2-7, with a weak D call TRBD1 (5 bases). Germline assignment: CDR1 KGHSH and CDR2 LQKENI. This CDR3 spans 14 amino acids. V was clipped by 2 bases and J by 5 bases, with 13 bases between them. CDR3 bases: TGTGCCAGCTCACCAAGTTCAGGGAACCACGAGCAGTACTTC. Translating it yields CASSPSSGNHEQYF.

This clone showed up just once. The chain has TRBV7-9 and TRBJ2-1, with TRBD2 matching over 8 bases. The CDR3 has 17 amino acids. V shed 5 bases and J 1 base; nucleotides not matched to a gene: 10. Germline values: CDR1 SEHNR, CDR2 FQNEAQ (reference sequence). The CDR3 DNA follows: TGTGCCAGCAGCAGCTTAGCGGGGACACTTTCCTACAATGAGCAGTTCTTC. Amino acids: CASSSLAGTLSYNEQFF.

The CDR3 region has the DNA TGTGCCAGCAGTCGACAGGGACACTCACCCCTCCACTTT. Its protein is CASSRQGHSPLHF. This chain links TRBV12-3 or TRBV12-4 with TRBJ1-6; 7 nucleotides line up with TRBD1. J gave up 10 bases and V 5 bases, and 5 bases lay outside the gene matches. This CDR3 region has 13 residues.

The V call is TRBV14, the J call TRBJ2-7, with a possible D match to TRBD1 (5 bases). Germline loops: CDR1 SGHDN, CDR2 FVKESK. V gave up 1 base and J gave up 13 bases, with 11 bases separating them. The length of the CDR3 is 11 residues. CDR3 nucleotide sequence: TGTGCCAGCAGCCAAGTGGGGCTAATATACTTC. This gives the protein CASSQVGLIYF.

The chain joins TRBV19 to TRBJ2-7; 14 bases are shared with TRBD2. This CDR3 spans 17 amino acids. Germline V gene data show CDR1 as LNHDA and CDR2 as SQIVND (reference sequence). The V segment lost 9 bases and the J segment 2 bases; nucleotides outside the gene matches: 12. CDR3 nucleotide sequence: TGTGCCAGCACCTCCGGGACTAGCGGGAGTCTTACCTACGAGCAGTACTTC. Translation gives CASTSGTSGSLTYEQYF.